Each of the 25 T cell receptor beta chains below was sequenced from the same sample in a study of blood T cell repertoires in COVID-19. TCRdb keeps only in-frame clones here, not all; method: immunoSEQ multiplex PCR. The repertoire includes fewer than 300,000 clones, around 88% of them detected once, and 4.5% to 6.5% sits in the top ten. Sequencing used peripheral blood. Every receptor here comes from a man older than 75 with acute or convalescent COVID-19.

The rearrangement joins TRBV12-3 or TRBV12-4 to TRBJ2-7; the D gene is possibly TRBD1 (5 bases). The CDR3 totals 13 residues. Between the trimmed V and J ends, which lost 3 bases and 5 bases, there was a span of 11 bases. The chain's CDR3 is CASSFTGTHEQYF. In DNA form, the CDR3 reads TGTGCCAGCAGTTTCACAGGCACCCACGAGCAGTACTTC.

J is TRBJ2-3 and V is TRBV18, with D perhaps TRBD1 (5 bases). Germline V lookup: CDR1 KGHSH, CDR2 LQKENI. The CDR3 spans 14 residues. Trimming cost V 5 bases and J 2 bases, with 11 bases left between them. This CDR3 is CASSGWGNTDTQYF. The CDR3 DNA follows: TGTGCCAGCTCAGGATGGGGCAACACAGATACGCAGTATTTT.

This chain links TRBV5-4 with TRBJ2-2; TRBD2 agrees at 8 bases. This CDR3 comprises 18 residues. In germline, CDR1 is SGHNT, CDR2 YYREEE (reference sequence). With V trimmed by 4 bases and J by 6 bases, 17 bases remained unmatched. The CDR3: CASSNPGTSLVRAGELFF. In DNA form, the CDR3 reads TGTGCCAGCAGCAACCCCGGGACTAGTTTAGTTCGGGCCGGGGAGCTGTTTTTT.

The chain couples TRBV24-1 to TRBJ1-2; no definite D call. Trimming left V 4 bases short and J 1 base short, with 6 bases between. The CDR3 extends over 13 amino acids. Germline V gives CDR1 KGHDR, CDR2 SFDVKD. The CDR3 coding sequence is TGTGCCACCAGTGACACAATTAACTATGGCTACACCTTC. Amino acid sequence: CATSDTINYGYTF.

The CDR3, as DNA: TGCGCCAGCAGTGACGGGACAGGGGTAAAGGCCGAGCAGTACTTC. This codes for CASSDGTGVKAEQYF. J is TRBJ2-7 and V is TRBV10-1, with 10 bases identical to TRBD1. Germline lookup yields CDR1 WNHNN and CDR2 SYGVQD (reference sequence). The CDR3 length is 15 residues. The trim removed 3 bases at V and 6 bases at J, leaving 8 bases unmatched.

Here the CDR3 DNA reads TGTGCCAGCAGCCCGCCCCCCTTGACAGGGCCGCTCTCTGGGGCCAACGTCCTGACTTTC. It encodes CASSPPPLTGPLSGANVLTF. The genes are TRBV6-6 and TRBJ2-6; 7 positions match TRBD1. CDR3 length equals 20 residues. V lost 6 bases to trimming and J lost 0 bases; unmatched junction nucleotides: 17. CDR1 MNHNY and CDR2 SVGAGI come from the germline V gene (reference sequence).

The J gene is TRBJ2-3, the V gene TRBV5-1; D remains ambiguous. V lost 7 bases to trimming and J lost 0 bases, with 12 bases between them. The CDR3 loop spans 14 amino acids. Germline V gene lookup returns CDR1 SGHRS and CDR2 YFSETQ. CDR3 loop: CASGSAGSTDTQYF. The CDR3 region has the DNA TGCGCCAGCGGGTCGGCCGGGAGCACAGATACGCAGTATTTT. Using reference TRBV5-1 and TRBJ2-3 for the parts outside the CDR3, the full variable domain is KAGVTQTPRYLIKTRGQQVTLSCSPISGHRSVSWYQQTPGQGLQFLFEYFSETQRNKGNFPGRFSGRQFSNSRSEMNVSTLELGDSALYLCASGSAGSTDTQYFGPGTRLTVL.

The V call is TRBV27, the J call TRBJ2-7; D is unresolved. CDR3 length equals 13 residues. The germline gives CDR1 MNHEY, CDR2 SMNVEV (reference sequence). Trimming removed 6 bases at V and 3 bases at J, with 12 bases between. CDR3 DNA sequence: TGTGCCAGCAGCCTCAAGTCCTACTACGAGCAGTACTTC. Translating it yields CASSLKSYYEQYF.

V gene TRBV9 combines with J gene TRBJ1-5; maybe TRBD1 (5 bases). The CDR3 loop spans 15 amino acids. The V end lost 4 bases, the J end lost 3 bases, and 14 bases lay between the germline ends. Germline values: CDR1 SGDLS, CDR2 YYNGEE. CDR3 protein: CASSPSGLPNQPQHF. CDR3 bases: TGTGCCAGCAGCCCTTCGGGACTGCCCAATCAGCCCCAGCATTTT.

This clone has just a few counts. This chain uses TRBV27 with TRBJ2-2, with D maybe TRBD2 (5 bases). The V gene lost 3 bases and the J gene lost 13 bases, with 15 bases spanning the gap. CDR1 is MNHEY, CDR2 SMNVEV, per germline (reference sequence). The CDR3 covers 13 residues. CDR3 sequence reads: CASSFLVGEGLFF. The CDR3 DNA reads as TGTGCCAGCAGTTTTCTGGTCGGCGAGGGGCTGTTTTTT.

This sequence joins TRBV19 and TRBJ1-5; D is possibly TRBD1 (6 bases). The germline gives CDR1 LNHDA, CDR2 SQIVND (reference sequence). CDR3 size: 15 residues. The V gene lost 5 bases and the J gene lost 0 bases, with 11 bases spanning the gap. DNA for the CDR3: TGTGCCAGTAGTGCTCAGGGGAATAGCAATCAGCCCCAGCATTTT. This translates into CASSAQGNSNQPQHF.

The CDR3 nucleotides read TGTGCCAGCAGTGAAGCGGGTACGGGTAATGAAAAACTGTTTTTT. It translates to CASSEAGTGNEKLFF. V and J are TRBV6-1 and TRBJ1-4; no reliable D call. V gave up 0 bases and J gave up 4 bases, with 9 bases separating them. Germline V CDR1 and CDR2: MNHNS, SASEGT. The CDR3 spans 15 residues.

The V gene is TRBV28, the J gene TRBJ1-2, with D possibly being TRBD1 (5 bases). Trimming shortened V by 4 bases and J by 5 bases, and 17 bases separated the two germline ends. Looked up from germline, CDR1 is MDHEN and CDR2 is SYDVKM. This CDR3 is 15 amino acids long. CDR3 loop: CASSSRQSSPYGYTF. For the CDR3, the DNA is TGTGCCAGCAGTTCAAGACAGAGCAGCCCTTATGGCTACACCTTC.

The V gene is TRBV6-5, the J gene TRBJ2-5; maybe TRBD2 (6 bases). V lost 0 bases to trimming and J lost 5 bases, with 13 bases between them. CDR3 length: 15 amino acids. CDR1 is MNHEY, CDR2 SVGAGI, per germline. CDR3 sequence (DNA): TGTGCCAGCAGTTACTCGGGCAGGGAGGTGGAGACCCAGTACTTC. This gives the protein CASSYSGREVETQYF.

The chain joins TRBV11-1 to TRBJ2-2; D not certain. The CDR3 runs 15 residues. Trimming took off 7 bases at V and 0 bases at J, with 12 bases between the two ends. The germline gives CDR1 SGHAT, CDR2 FQDESV (reference sequence). This CDR3 is CASIEDNSNTGELFF. In DNA, the CDR3 is TGTGCCAGCATCGAAGACAATTCGAACACCGGGGAGCTGTTTTTT. The full variable domain, its missing parts supplied by reference TRBV11-1 and TRBJ2-2, is EAEVAQSPRYKITEKSQAVAFWCDPISGHATLYWYRQILGQGPELLVQFQDESVVDDSQLPKDRFSAERLKGVDSTLKIQPAELGDSAMYLCASIEDNSNTGELFFGEGSRLTVL.

CDR3 DNA sequence: TGTGCCACCAGCCCACCGACAGGGGCAGATACGCAGTATTTT. Translation: CATSPPTGADTQYF. The rearrangement uses TRBV24-1 and TRBJ2-3; 8 nucleotides align to TRBD1. The CDR3 has 14 amino acids. Trimming cost V 7 bases and J 4 bases; bases outside gene matches: 6. Germline lookup yields CDR1 KGHDR and CDR2 SFDVKD.

This clone was observed a single time. CDR3 region: CSVVVGGSGNEQFF. In DNA, the CDR3 is TGCAGCGTTGTTGTGGGAGGGAGCGGCAATGAGCAGTTCTTC. This rearrangement joins TRBV29-1 to TRBJ2-1, with 7 bases lining up with TRBD2. Germline V CDR1 and CDR2: SQVTM, ANQGSEA. The ends lost 4 bases at V and 6 bases at J; junction bases unmatched: 9. The CDR3 is 14 amino acids.

This clone appeared a few times. The chain is built from TRBV27 and TRBJ2-5; unclear D gene. Germline V gives CDR1 MNHEY, CDR2 SMNVEV (reference sequence). Between the trimmed V and J ends, which lost 6 bases and 1 base, there was a span of 9 bases. The CDR3 covers 13 residues. The CDR3 DNA reads TGTGCCAGCAGCCCAGGCCCCCAAGAGACCCAGTACTTC. The encoded protein is CASSPGPQETQYF.

The chain couples TRBV27 to TRBJ2-5; D possibly corresponds to TRBD1 (6 bases). Trimming removed 4 bases at V and 4 bases at J, with 13 bases between. This CDR3 contains 14 residues. Germline V CDR1 and CDR2: MNHEY, SMNVEV (reference sequence). The CDR3 region has the DNA TGTGCCAGCAGTTCCCCCCCCAGGGGAGAGACCCAGTACTTC. Encoded protein: CASSSPPRGETQYF.

This chain connects TRBV28 to TRBJ1-5; 10 bases line up with TRBD1. The CDR3 is made up of 15 amino acids. Germline V lookup: CDR1 MDHEN, CDR2 SYDVKM. J lost 5 bases, V lost 5 bases, and 6 bases had no gene match. CDR3 region: CASSGGQGTDQPQHF. Written as DNA, the CDR3 is TGTGCCAGCAGTGGGGGACAGGGGACGGATCAGCCCCAGCATTTT.

The V call is TRBV7-9, the J call TRBJ1-1; TRBD1 aligns across 7 bases. This CDR3 contains 14 residues. The junction had 6 bases not matched to a gene; V was cut back by 7 bases and J by 1 base. CDR1 is SEHNR, CDR2 FQNEAQ, per germline (reference sequence). CDR3 amino acids: CASTQGQKNTEAFF. CDR3 bases: TGTGCCAGCACCCAGGGACAGAAGAACACTGAAGCTTTCTTT.

To note about this clone: The same CDR3 is also encoded by other DNA sequences in this sample. The V call is TRBV18, the J call TRBJ2-7; 7 bases align to TRBD1. V shed 3 bases and J 0 bases; nucleotides not matched to a gene: 2. The germline gives CDR1 KGHSH, CDR2 LQKENI. The CDR3 has 14 residues. The CDR3 DNA is TGTGCCAGCTCACCCCGGGACAGCTCCTACGAGCAGTACTTC. Amino acid sequence: CASSPRDSSYEQYF.

The rearrangement links TRBV7-8 to TRBJ2-1; D possibly corresponds to TRBD2 (6 bases). Germline loops: CDR1 SGHVS, CDR2 FQNEAQ. The CDR3 spans 15 residues. Trimming left V 1 base short and J 3 bases short, with 10 bases between. The CDR3 DNA reads as TGTGCCAGCAGCTTAGTGTCGGGAGTCTACAATGAGCAGTTCTTC. Residues: CASSLVSGVYNEQFF.

V is TRBV10-3 and J is TRBJ2-1; TRBD2 is a possible D gene (7 bases). Germline values: CDR1 ENHRY, CDR2 SYGVKD. V was shortened by 5 bases and J by 4 bases, with 18 bases between the two germline ends. The CDR3 covers 16 residues. CDR3 bases: TGTGCCATCAGTTCCTCAGCGGGACAATTATACAATGAGCAGTTCTTC. Protein sequence: CAISSSAGQLYNEQFF.

The rearrangement uses TRBV5-1 and TRBJ2-7; D remains ambiguous. This CDR3 region has 12 residues. The V gene's germline CDR1 is SGHRS and CDR2 YFSETQ. Between the trimmed V and J ends, which lost 5 bases and 2 bases, there was a span of 8 bases. The CDR3 region is CASRDNTYEQYF. The DNA for the CDR3 is TGCGCCAGCAGAGACAATACCTACGAGCAGTACTTC.